Shown below are 5 T cell receptor beta chains from a single sample sequenced in a study of a mutant IDH1 vaccine in newly diagnosed glioma. The method was immunoSEQ multiplex PCR; TCRdb's version includes in-frame clones alone and lacks a portion of them. The sample lists tens of thousands of clones; 93% were seen once. The time point denotes: baseline, week 1 (first vaccination visit). Regarding treatment: pre-vaccination baseline after standard-of-care therapy. The sample in question was PBMCs, obtained from a glioma patient treated with radiotherapy, temozolomide or both. These receptors were taken from a man in his forties with glioma.

This clone came up once. This chain links TRBV5-6 with TRBJ2-2; D is unresolved. V lost 4 bases to trimming and J lost 7 bases, with 17 bases between them. Germline V CDR1 and CDR2: SGHDT, YYEEEE. This CDR3 region has 15 residues. CDR3 DNA sequence: TGTGCCAGCAGCCCGGAAGGATACTTAGACGGGGAGCTGTTTTTT. Residues: CASSPEGYLDGELFF.

The chain is built from TRBV2 and TRBJ1-5; 7 bases match TRBD1. Germline CDR1 and CDR2: SNHLY and FYNNEI. The CDR3 runs to 15 residues. J was trimmed by 1 base and V by 5 bases; bases with no gene match: 5. Written as DNA, the CDR3 is TGTGCCAGCAGTATCTCAGGGGGAAGCAATCAGCCCCAGCATTTT. It specifies CASSISGGSNQPQHF.

V and J are TRBV6-5 and TRBJ1-1, with 7 bases identical to TRBD1. Germline V gene sequence: CDR1 MNHEY, CDR2 SVGAGI. CDR3 size: 16 residues. The V gene end was trimmed by 2 bases and the J gene end by 0 bases; junction bases not matched to a gene: 6. This CDR3 reads CASSYLQGGMNTEAFF. The CDR3, as DNA: TGTGCCAGCAGTTACCTGCAGGGGGGCATGAACACTGAAGCTTTCTTT.

V is TRBV4-1 and J is TRBJ2-1; D unclear. Germline CDR1 reads MGHRA; CDR2 reads YSYEKL. Trimming took 3 bases from V and 0 from J, leaving 3 bases between them. CDR3 size: 13 residues. CDR3 bases: TGCGCCAGCAGCCAGAGCTCCTACAATGAGCAGTTCTTC. Protein: CASSQSSYNEQFF.

This chain joins TRBV4-2 and TRBJ2-5, with TRBD1 matching 7 bases. The DNA end is a closer match to TRBJ2-7, so the J assignment may be wrong. CDR1 LGHNA and CDR2 YNFKEQ come from the germline V gene. This CDR3 has 15 amino acids. In DNA form, the CDR3 reads TGTGCCAGCAGCCAAGAGGGGACAGTCCCCTACGAGCAGTACTTC. Amino acids: CASSQEGTVPYEQYF.